Following are 28 T cell receptor beta chains from one sample sequenced in a study of regulatory T cells in long-lasting Graves disease. Stated time point: newly diagnosed GD, antithyroid drugs for less than 3 months. The TCR library was prepared using RNA isolated from PBMCs. Assembly of TCR beta libraries relied on iRepertoire HTBI primers together with Arm-PCR of CDR3 regions. MiXCR was run by TCRdb on the multiplex PCR reads, yielding one entry per CDR3 protein. The table includes 530,000 or so distinct CDR3 sequences, about 16% detected once. The same data also went into a second study, on T cells in Graves' hyperthyroidism and ophthalmopathy.

The sequencing here drew on peripheral blood mononuclear cells (PBMCs), taken at new diagnosis, from a patient treated with antithyroid drugs. The receptors here all came from a young man with Graves disease.

This clonotype was observed at least ten times. The chain carries TRBV7-3 and TRBJ2-2; TRBD1 might be the D (8 bases). This CDR3 has 16 amino acids. Trimming pared 7 bases from V and 1 base from J, leaving 16 bases between. Germline CDR1 reads SGHTA; CDR2 reads FQGTGA. The CDR3 here is CASTKAGTGNTGELFF. The DNA of the CDR3 is TGTGCCAGCACCAAAGCGGGGACAGGGAACACCGGGGAGCTGTTTTTT.

This clonotype turned up a few times. The CDR3 DNA reads as TGTGCCAGCAGTGAATTGGCCCTCACAGATACGCAGTATTTT. Encoded protein: CASSELALTDTQYF. This sequence joins TRBV25-1 and TRBJ2-3; D gene uncertain. Germline V gives CDR1 MGHDK, CDR2 SYGVNS. The CDR3 is made up of 14 amino acids. Trimming left V 1 base short and J 2 bases short, with 7 bases between.

The chain couples TRBV5-6 to TRBJ1-1; unclear D gene. There are 14 residues in the CDR3. The germline V gene encodes CDR1 SGHDT and CDR2 YYEEEE. With 4 bases removed from V and 1 base from J, the gap between germline ends came to 11 bases. CDR3 sequence: CASSLGSRNTEAFF. CDR3 DNA: TGTGCCAGCAGCCTAGGCAGCCGGAACACTGAAGCTTTCTTT.

This clonotype came up many times. This rearrangement joins TRBV10-1 to TRBJ1-2; D gene ambiguous. This CDR3 is built from 12 residues. Germline CDR1 is WNHNN and CDR2 is SYGVQD (reference sequence). The ends were cut back, 7 bases at V and 4 bases at J, with 10 bases in the middle. CDR3 residues: CASIRTGYGYTF. DNA for the CDR3: TGCGCCAGCATCAGGACTGGCTATGGCTACACCTTC.

The chain recombines TRBV20-1 with TRBJ1-4; D may be TRBD1 (6 bases). The CDR3 contains 16 residues. Germline V gene data show CDR1 as DFQATT and CDR2 as SNEGSKA (reference sequence). Trimming removed 3 bases from V and 8 bases from J, with 22 bases in between. The CDR3 bases are TGCAGTGCTAGTCCCCTAGCGAGGGGGGAGGGGGAAAAACTGTTTTTT. Translated, it gives CSASPLARGEGEKLFF.

The sample holds many counts of this clonotype. The CDR3 reads CATSRGGQEEYEQYF. The CDR3, as DNA: TGTGCCACCAGCAGAGGTGGACAGGAGGAGTACGAGCAGTACTTC. V gene TRBV15 combines with J gene TRBJ2-7; 7 bases fit TRBD1. CDR1 and CDR2 from the germline V gene are LNHNV and YYDKDF (reference sequence). Unmatched junction bases numbered 7, after V lost 1 base and J lost 4 bases. The CDR3 extends over 15 amino acids.

This clonotype was picked up many times. This chain joins TRBV7-9 and TRBJ2-6; D is unclear. The CDR3 spans 15 residues. The germline CDR1 and CDR2 sequences are SEHNR and FQNEAQ (reference sequence). V was shortened by 0 bases and J by 2 bases, with 5 bases between the two germline ends. The CDR3 sequence is CASSLAGTGANVLTF. The CDR3 coding sequence is TGTGCCAGCAGCTTAGCTGGGACTGGGGCCAACGTCCTGACTTTC.

V and J are TRBV20-1 and TRBJ1-4; D possibly corresponds to TRBD1 (5 bases). CDR1 is DFQATT, CDR2 SNEGSKA, per germline (reference sequence). This CDR3 comprises 13 residues. V was cut by 6 bases and J by 5 bases, with 13 bases left in between. The CDR3 protein is CSATPGGNEKLFF. The DNA of the CDR3 is TGCAGTGCCACCCCCGGGGGGAATGAAAAACTGTTTTTT.

The J gene is TRBJ2-2, the V gene TRBV5-1, with D possibly TRBD2 on 5 matching bases. The CDR3 extends over 14 amino acids. The germline V gene encodes CDR1 SGHRS and CDR2 YFSETQ. V was cut by 1 base and J by 3 bases, with 7 bases left in between. The CDR3 spells CASSLFSDTGELFF. In DNA form, the CDR3 reads TGCGCCAGCAGCTTGTTTAGCGACACCGGGGAGCTGTTTTTT.

The chain joins TRBV6-1 to TRBJ2-1; D perhaps matches TRBD1 (6 bases). V shed 7 bases and J shed 15 bases, with 19 bases lying between them. The germline gives CDR1 MNHNS, CDR2 SASEGT. This CDR3 has 12 residues. The CDR3 loop is CASTQGSEGRFF. CDR3 sequence (DNA): TGTGCCAGCACCCAGGGGTCTGAGGGTCGGTTCTTC.

This chain joins TRBV20-1 and TRBJ2-3; D uncertain. The CDR3 spans 12 residues. The germline V gene has CDR1 DFQATT and CDR2 SNEGSKA (reference sequence). Trimming took 2 bases from V and 0 from J, leaving 3 bases between them. The CDR3 is CSARNSTDTQYF. The CDR3 DNA follows: TGCAGTGCTAGAAACAGCACAGATACGCAGTATTTT.

There are many counts of this clonotype. J is TRBJ1-1 and V is TRBV30; no clear D. The germline CDR1 and CDR2 sequences are GTSNPN and SVGIG (reference sequence). The CDR3 is 12 amino acids. The V gene lost 2 bases and the J gene lost 1 base, with 5 bases spanning the gap. CDR3 sequence (DNA): TGTGCCTGGAGTAGACGGAACACTGAAGCTTTCTTT. It encodes CAWSRRNTEAFF.

This clonotype came up many times. The V and J genes are TRBV7-2 and TRBJ2-1; D may be TRBD2 (5 bases). CDR1 and CDR2 (germline): SGHTA, FQGNSA. The CDR3 sequence is 14 residues long. Trimming took off 5 bases at V and 13 bases at J, with 21 bases between the two ends. The CDR3, as DNA: TGTGCCAGCAGCGCCCGATCGGTAGCGCCAACCCAGTTCTTC. Amino acid sequence: CASSARSVAPTQFF. The full variable domain, with the rest looked up from reference TRBV7-2 and TRBJ2-1, is GAGVSQSPSNKVTEKGKDVELRCDPISGHTALYWYRQSLGQGLEFLIYFQGNSAPDKSGLPSDRFSAERTGGSVSTLTIQRTQQEDSAVYLCASSARSVAPTQFFGPGTRLTVL.

This clonotype was detected ten times or more. This chain joins TRBV20-1 and TRBJ1-2; D is undetermined. CDR3 length: 14 residues. The germline V and J ends were trimmed by 0 bases and 1 base, with 9 bases remaining between them. The germline V gene encodes CDR1 DFQATT and CDR2 SNEGSKA (reference sequence). The chain's CDR3 is CSARDYRDNYGYTF. As DNA, the CDR3 is TGCAGTGCTAGAGATTATCGGGATAACTATGGCTACACCTTC.

As concerns this clonotype: Since no conserved phenylalanine or tryptophan closes the CDR3, a read error is the likely cause. The CDR3: CANATEKNTEAFS. CDR3 nucleotides: TGTGCCAACGCGACAGAGAAGAACACTGAAGCTTTCTCT. The chain couples TRBV27 to TRBJ1-1; a possible D gene is TRBD1 (5 bases). CDR1 is MNHEY, CDR2 SMNVEV, per germline (reference sequence). The ends were cut back, 10 bases at V and 1 base at J, with 13 bases in the middle. The CDR3 totals 13 residues.

In this sample, this clonotype turned up a few times. The CDR3 bases are TGCGCCAGCAGCTTGGAGGGGGCAGGTTGGGAGACCCAGTACTTC. This gives the protein CASSLEGAGWETQYF. The chain carries TRBV5-1 and TRBJ2-5; 7 bases are a match to TRBD1. The CDR3 is 15 amino acids. V shed 0 bases, J shed 5 bases, and the junction held 7 bases outside the gene matches. The germline V gene encodes CDR1 SGHRS and CDR2 YFSETQ.

This clonotype was observed at least ten times. The chain couples TRBV27 to TRBJ2-7; TRBD1 matches at 9 bases. Trimming cost V 3 bases and J 2 bases; bases outside gene matches: 11. This CDR3 contains 17 residues. Germline V lookup: CDR1 MNHEY, CDR2 SMNVEV (reference sequence). The CDR3 nucleotides are TGTGCCAGCAGTTTCCGACCACCGGGACAGGGTCCCTACGAGCAGTACTTC. The encoded protein is CASSFRPPGQGPYEQYF.

The chain links TRBV5-1 to TRBJ2-1; TRBD2 matches 14 bases. This CDR3 has 17 residues. Trimming at V came to 4 bases and at J to 3 bases, leaving 6 bases not matched to a gene. Per germline, CDR1 SGHRS and CDR2 YFSETQ. The CDR3 DNA is TGCGCCAGCAGCCTGGGACTAGCGGGAGAAATCTACAATGAGCAGTTCTTC. Protein: CASSLGLAGEIYNEQFF.

This clonotype was detected a few times. The rearrangement links TRBV30 to TRBJ2-2; the D is unclear. Trimming cost V 0 bases and J 6 bases, with 17 bases left between them. Germline V gives CDR1 GTSNPN, CDR2 SVGIG (reference sequence). The CDR3 loop spans 16 amino acids. This chain's CDR3 is CAWSVVLLSSAGELFF. The CDR3 bases are TGTGCCTGGAGTGTTGTACTGCTAAGCTCGGCCGGGGAGCTGTTTTTT. Complete variable domain (other parts from reference TRBV30 and TRBJ2-2): SQTIHQWPATLVQPVGSPLSLECTVEGTSNPNLYWYRQAAGRGLQLLFYSVGIGQISSEVPQNLSASRPQDRQFILSSKKLLLSDSGFYLCAWSVVLLSSAGELFFGEGSRLTVL.

At least ten counts were recorded for this clonotype. The chain is built from TRBV3-1 and TRBJ2-1; D is uncertain. Trimming left V 5 bases short and J 9 bases short, with 8 bases between. Looked up from germline, CDR1 is LGHDT and CDR2 is YNNKEL (reference sequence). This CDR3 region has 11 residues. CDR3 bases: TGTGCCAGCAGCGTGTCCGGTGAGCAGTTCTTC. Its protein is CASSVSGEQFF.

Only a few counts were recorded for this clonotype. The DNA of the CDR3 is TGCGCCAGCAGCCCGACTAGCGGAGGGGGGTCTAGCACAGATACGCAGTATTTT. This gives the protein CASSPTSGGGSSTDTQYF. The chain joins TRBV5-1 to TRBJ2-3, with 9 bases matching TRBD2. The CDR3 spans 18 residues. J was trimmed by 0 bases and V by 4 bases; bases with no gene match: 12. Per germline, CDR1 SGHRS and CDR2 YFSETQ.

This chain uses TRBV7-9 with TRBJ2-3; 8 positions match TRBD2. CDR1 is SEHNR, CDR2 FQNEAQ, per germline (reference sequence). The CDR3 is 16 residues long. The V segment lost 5 bases and the J segment 2 bases; nucleotides outside the gene matches: 9. The CDR3, as DNA: TGTGCCAGCAGCCAGACCGGGGGGGCTCACACAGATACGCAGTATTTT. Translation gives CASSQTGGAHTDTQYF.

The table lists this clonotype with a few counts. The rearrangement links TRBV5-6 to TRBJ2-1; no firm D call. The germline gives CDR1 SGHDT, CDR2 YYEEEE. This CDR3 is built from 17 residues. V shed 0 bases and J shed 4 bases, with 17 bases lying between them. The CDR3 is CASSLVQASARYNEQFF. CDR3 nucleotides: TGTGCCAGCAGCTTGGTGCAGGCCTCCGCCCGATACAATGAGCAGTTCTTC.

This clonotype was detected many times. V gene TRBV20-1 combines with J gene TRBJ2-2, with D uncertain. Trimming removed 6 bases from V and 1 base from J, with 6 bases in between. Germline V gene lookup returns CDR1 DFQATT and CDR2 SNEGSKA (reference sequence). This CDR3 is built from 12 residues. CDR3 coding DNA: TGCAGTGCCCACGAGAACACCGGGGAGCTGTTTTTT. Protein sequence: CSAHENTGELFF.

This clonotype was detected a few times. V usage is TRBV14 and J usage is TRBJ1-1; 8 bases agree with TRBD1. Germline CDR1 SGHDN, CDR2 FVKESK. V shed 4 bases, J shed 1 base, and the junction held 2 bases outside the gene matches. The CDR3 consists of 14 residues. The CDR3 region is CASSPGGWNTEAFF. The CDR3 DNA follows: TGTGCCAGCAGCCCAGGGGGCTGGAACACTGAAGCTTTCTTT.

Regarding this clonotype: A much larger clonotype is one base distant, so this may be a read error. The chain carries TRBV7-3 and TRBJ2-3, with D possibly being TRBD1 (6 bases). The CDR3 has 16 residues. CDR1 and CDR2 (germline): SGHTA, FQGTGA. The CDR3 protein is CAGSPNWGRVTDTQYF. The DNA for the CDR3 is TGTGCCGGCAGCCCTAACTGGGGGCGGGTCACAGATACGCAGTATTTT.

This chain joins TRBV11-2 and TRBJ2-1; 10 positions match TRBD2. With V trimmed by 5 bases and J by 8 bases, 12 bases remained unmatched. CDR1 is SGHAT, CDR2 FQNNGV, per germline. There are 16 residues in the CDR3. CDR3 nucleotides: TGTGCCAGCAGCCGTCTCCAGCGGGAGGGCACCCATGAGCAGTTCTTC. It specifies CASSRLQREGTHEQFF.

About this clonotype: A much larger clone sits a single nucleotide away, making a read error possible. The chain couples TRBV5-1 to TRBJ2-7; the D gene is possibly TRBD1 (6 bases). The CDR3 extends over 14 amino acids. The germline V gene has CDR1 SGHRS and CDR2 YFSETQ. As DNA, the CDR3 is TGCGCCAGCAGCTTGGCCGTGGACAGCTACAAGCAGTACTTC. Its translation is CASSLAVDSYKQYF.